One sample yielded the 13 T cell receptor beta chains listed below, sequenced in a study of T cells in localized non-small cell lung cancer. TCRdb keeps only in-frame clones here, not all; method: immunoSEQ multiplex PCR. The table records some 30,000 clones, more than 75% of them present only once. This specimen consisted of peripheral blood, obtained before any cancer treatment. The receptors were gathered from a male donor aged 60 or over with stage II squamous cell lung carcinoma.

The DNA of the CDR3 is TGTGCCAGTAGTTTGAGTGGCTGGGTGGCAGATACGCAGTATTTT. Translation gives CASSLSGWVADTQYF. J is TRBJ2-3 and V is TRBV19; D call uncertain. With 5 bases removed from V and 4 bases from J, the gap between germline ends came to 16 bases. The CDR3 consists of 15 residues. Germline V CDR1 and CDR2: LNHDA, SQIVND (reference sequence).

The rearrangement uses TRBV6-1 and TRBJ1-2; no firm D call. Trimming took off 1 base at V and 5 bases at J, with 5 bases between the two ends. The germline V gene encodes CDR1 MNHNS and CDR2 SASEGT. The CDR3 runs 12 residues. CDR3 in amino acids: CASSEVGYGYTF. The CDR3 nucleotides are TGTGCCAGCAGTGAAGTTGGATATGGCTACACCTTC.

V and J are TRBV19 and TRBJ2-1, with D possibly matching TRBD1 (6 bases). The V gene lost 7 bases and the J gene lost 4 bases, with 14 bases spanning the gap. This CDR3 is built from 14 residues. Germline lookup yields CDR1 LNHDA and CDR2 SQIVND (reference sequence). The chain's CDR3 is CASNLGQDYNEQFF. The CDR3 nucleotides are TGTGCCAGTAACCTGGGACAAGATTACAATGAGCAGTTCTTC.

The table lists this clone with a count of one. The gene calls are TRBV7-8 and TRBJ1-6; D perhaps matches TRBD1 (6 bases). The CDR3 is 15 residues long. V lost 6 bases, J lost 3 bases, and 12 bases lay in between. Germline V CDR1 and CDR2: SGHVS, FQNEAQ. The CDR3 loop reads CASRFGTLYNSPLHF. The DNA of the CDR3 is TGTGCCAGCAGATTCGGGACACTCTATAATTCACCCCTCCACTTT. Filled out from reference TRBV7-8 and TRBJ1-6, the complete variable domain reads GAGVSQSPRYKVAKRGQDVALRCDPISGHVSLFWYQQALGQGPEFLTYFQNEAQLDKSGLPSDRFFAERPEGSVSTLKIQRTQQEDSAVYLCASRFGTLYNSPLHFGNGTRLTVT.

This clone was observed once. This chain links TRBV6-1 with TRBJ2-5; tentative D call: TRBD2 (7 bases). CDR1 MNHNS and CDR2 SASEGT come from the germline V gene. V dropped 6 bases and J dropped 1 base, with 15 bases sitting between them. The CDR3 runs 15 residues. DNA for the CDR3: TGTGCCAGCAGCGGTCGGGGGGCGCCCCAAGAGACCCAGTACTTC. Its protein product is CASSGRGAPQETQYF.

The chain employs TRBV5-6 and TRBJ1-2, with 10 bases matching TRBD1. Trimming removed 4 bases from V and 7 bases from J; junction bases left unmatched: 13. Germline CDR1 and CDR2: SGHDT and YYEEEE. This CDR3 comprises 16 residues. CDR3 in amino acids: CASSRRGQGLSGGYTF. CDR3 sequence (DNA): TGTGCCAGCAGCCGCAGGGGACAGGGGTTATCGGGTGGCTACACCTTC.

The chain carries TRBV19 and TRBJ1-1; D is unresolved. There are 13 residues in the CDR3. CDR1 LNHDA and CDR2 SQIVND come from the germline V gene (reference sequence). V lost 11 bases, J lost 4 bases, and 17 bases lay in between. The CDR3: CAANKGRGTEAFF. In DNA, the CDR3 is TGTGCCGCCAACAAGGGTCGGGGCACTGAAGCTTTCTTT.

The CDR3 DNA reads TGTGCCAGCAGCCTCGTCCCGACGAATACGCAGTATTTT. It yields the protein CASSLVPTNTQYF. The chain joins TRBV7-9 to TRBJ2-3, with D uncertain. Germline V gene data show CDR1 as SEHNR and CDR2 as FQNEAQ (reference sequence). V lost 5 bases and J 7 bases, leaving 13 bases between the germline ends. CDR3 length: 13 residues.

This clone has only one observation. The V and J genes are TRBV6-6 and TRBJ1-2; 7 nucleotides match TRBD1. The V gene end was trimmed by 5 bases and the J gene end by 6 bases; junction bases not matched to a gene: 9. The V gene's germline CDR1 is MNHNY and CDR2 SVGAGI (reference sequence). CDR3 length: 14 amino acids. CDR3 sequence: CASSRSSTGNGYTF. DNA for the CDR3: TGTGCCAGCAGTCGATCATCGACAGGGAATGGCTACACCTTC.

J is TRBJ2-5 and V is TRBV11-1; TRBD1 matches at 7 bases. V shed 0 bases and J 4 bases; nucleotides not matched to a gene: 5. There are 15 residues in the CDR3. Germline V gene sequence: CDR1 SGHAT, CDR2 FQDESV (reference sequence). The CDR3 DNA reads TGTGCCAGCAGCTTAGCAGGGGGCAAGGCAGAGACCCAGTACTTC. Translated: CASSLAGGKAETQYF.

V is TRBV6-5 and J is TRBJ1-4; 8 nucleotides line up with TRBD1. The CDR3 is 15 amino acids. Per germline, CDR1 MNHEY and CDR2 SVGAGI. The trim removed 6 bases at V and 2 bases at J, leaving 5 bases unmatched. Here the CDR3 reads CASSQGAGTNEKLFF. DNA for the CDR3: TGTGCCAGCAGCCAGGGGGCTGGGACTAATGAAAAACTGTTTTTT.

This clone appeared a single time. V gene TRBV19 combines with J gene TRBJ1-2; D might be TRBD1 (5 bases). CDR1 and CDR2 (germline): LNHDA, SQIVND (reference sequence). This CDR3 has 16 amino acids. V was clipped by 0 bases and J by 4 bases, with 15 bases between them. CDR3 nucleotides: TGTGCCAGTAGTATAGATTTCCACAGGCAGTCCTATGGCTACACCTTC. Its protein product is CASSIDFHRQSYGYTF.

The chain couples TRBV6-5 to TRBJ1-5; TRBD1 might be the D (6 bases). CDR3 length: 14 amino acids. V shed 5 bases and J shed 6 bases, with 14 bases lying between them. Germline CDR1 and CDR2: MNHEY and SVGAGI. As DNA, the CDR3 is TGTGCCAGCAGTCCGACAGGTTTTAGTCAGCCCCAGCATTTT. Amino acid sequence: CASSPTGFSQPQHF.